The 4 T cell receptor beta chains below all came from one sample that was sequenced in a study of T-cell memory formation after mild COVID-19 (dated by TCRdb to the early 2020s). Library generation was performed with 5' RACE. Sequencing was performed on an Illumina NovaSeq 6000. Using fastp at Q25 and MiXCR, TCRdb reprocessed the public reads and kept productive beta chains. Each entry merges the rows of one CDR3 protein and shows their most common DNA and genes. Here the sample has roughly 250,000 distinct CDR3 sequences; roughly 17% occur a single time. The ten largest clones represent approximately 3.5% of the sample. Input material: PBMCs or a T cell subset sorted from them (not recorded which). These receptors were collected from a man aged 18 to 35 who had mild COVID-19 (a few samples of this study predate the infection). The sample titles of this study are shuffled in the database, so cell type and time point are left out; the donor was told from shared clones.

The rearrangement uses TRBV18 and TRBJ2-7, with a weak D call TRBD1 (6 bases). CDR3 length equals 14 residues. V was clipped by 5 bases and J by 3 bases, with 14 bases between them. Germline CDR1 reads KGHSH; CDR2 reads LQKENI. The CDR3 DNA sequence: TGTGCCAGCTCATCGACAGGTGCAAACTACGAGCAGTACTTC. This translates into CASSSTGANYEQYF.

The rearrangement links TRBV9 to TRBJ2-5; D remains ambiguous. CDR3 length: 15 amino acids. CDR1 is SGDLS and CDR2 is YYNGEE in the germline V gene. Trimming removed 2 bases from V and 4 bases from J, with 15 bases in between. The CDR3 reads CASSVLGSAGETQYF. CDR3 coding DNA: TGTGCCAGCAGCGTCCTGGGCAGTGCTGGAGAGACCCAGTACTTC.

This clonotype was seen a handful of times. This rearrangement joins TRBV6-1 to TRBJ2-7; no firm D call. Between the trimmed V and J ends, which lost 7 bases and 0 bases, there was a span of 10 bases. Germline V gives CDR1 MNHNS, CDR2 SASEGT. The CDR3 contains 13 residues. Here the CDR3 DNA reads TGTGCCAGCACTCTGTCGGCCTCCTACGAGCAGTACTTC. Protein: CASTLSASYEQYF.

V and J are TRBV6-5 and TRBJ2-2; no reliable D call. V lost 7 bases, J lost 7 bases, and 16 bases lay in between. CDR3 size: 14 residues. CDR1 is MNHEY, CDR2 SVGAGI, per germline. This CDR3 is CASKGFSGYGELFF. The CDR3 nucleotides are TGTGCCAGCAAAGGTTTTTCGGGTTACGGGGAGCTGTTTTTT.